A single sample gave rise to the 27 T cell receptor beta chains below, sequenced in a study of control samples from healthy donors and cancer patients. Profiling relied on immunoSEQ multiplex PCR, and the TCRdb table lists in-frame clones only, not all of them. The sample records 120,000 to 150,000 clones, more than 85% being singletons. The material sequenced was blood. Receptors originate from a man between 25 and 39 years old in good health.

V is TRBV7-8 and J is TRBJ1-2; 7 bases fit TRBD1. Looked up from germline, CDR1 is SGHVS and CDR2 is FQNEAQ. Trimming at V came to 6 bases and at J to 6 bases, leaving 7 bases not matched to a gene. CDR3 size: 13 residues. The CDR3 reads CASSDRVGHGYTF. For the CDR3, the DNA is TGTGCCAGCAGTGACAGGGTCGGGCATGGCTACACCTTC.

CDR3 region: CSVPAGARYGYTF. CDR3 in DNA: TGCAGCGTTCCGGCAGGGGCGCGCTATGGCTACACCTTC. The V call is TRBV29-1, the J call TRBJ1-2; a weak D match, TRBD1 (6 bases). Germline V gene lookup returns CDR1 SQVTM and CDR2 ANQGSEA. Trimming took off 5 bases at V and 4 bases at J, with 14 bases between the two ends. This CDR3 spans 13 amino acids.

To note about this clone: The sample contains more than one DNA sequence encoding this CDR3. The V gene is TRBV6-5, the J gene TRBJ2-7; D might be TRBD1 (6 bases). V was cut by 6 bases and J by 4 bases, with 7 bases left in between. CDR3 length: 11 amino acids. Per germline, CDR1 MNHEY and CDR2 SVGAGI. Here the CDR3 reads CASRQGYEQYF. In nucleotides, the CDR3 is TGTGCCAGCAGACAGGGATACGAGCAGTACTTC.

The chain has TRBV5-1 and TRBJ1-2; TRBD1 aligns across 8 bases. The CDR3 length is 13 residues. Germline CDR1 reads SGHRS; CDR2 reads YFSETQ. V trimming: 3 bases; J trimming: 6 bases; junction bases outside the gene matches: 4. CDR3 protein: CASSSDRVDGYTF. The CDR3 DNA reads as TGCGCCAGCAGCTCGGACAGGGTTGATGGCTACACCTTC.

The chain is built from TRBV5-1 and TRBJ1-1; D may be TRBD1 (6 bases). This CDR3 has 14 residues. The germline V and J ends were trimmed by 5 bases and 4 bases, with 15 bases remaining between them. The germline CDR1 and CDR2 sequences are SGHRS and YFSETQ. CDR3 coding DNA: TGCGCCAGCAGGGCACAGGGTCCGCCCACTGAAGCTTTCTTT. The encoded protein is CASRAQGPPTEAFF.

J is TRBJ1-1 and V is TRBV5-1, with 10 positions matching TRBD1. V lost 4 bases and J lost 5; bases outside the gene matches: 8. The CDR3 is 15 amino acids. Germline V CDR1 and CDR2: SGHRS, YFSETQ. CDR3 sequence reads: CASSIRQGAATEAFF. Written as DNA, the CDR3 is TGCGCCAGCAGCATCCGACAGGGGGCAGCGACTGAAGCTTTCTTT.

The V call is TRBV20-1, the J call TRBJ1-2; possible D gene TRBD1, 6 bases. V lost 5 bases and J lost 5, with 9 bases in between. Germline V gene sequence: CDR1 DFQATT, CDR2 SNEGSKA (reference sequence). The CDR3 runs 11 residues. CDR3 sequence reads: CSASGVYGYTF. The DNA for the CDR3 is TGCAGTGCTTCAGGGGTGTATGGCTACACCTTC.

This chain's CDR3 is CASSPAGSGGNQPQHF. In DNA, the CDR3 is TGTGCCAGCTCACCAGCCGGTAGTGGAGGCAATCAGCCCCAGCATTTT. The J gene is TRBJ1-5, the V gene TRBV18; no clear D. V was cut by 2 bases and J by 2 bases, with 13 bases left in between. Looked up from germline, CDR1 is KGHSH and CDR2 is LQKENI. This CDR3 comprises 16 residues.

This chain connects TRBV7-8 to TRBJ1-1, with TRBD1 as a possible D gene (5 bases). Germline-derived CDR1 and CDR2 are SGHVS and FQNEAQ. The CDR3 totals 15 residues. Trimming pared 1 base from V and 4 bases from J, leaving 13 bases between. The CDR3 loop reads CASSLVGARGTEAFF. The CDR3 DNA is TGTGCCAGCAGCTTAGTCGGAGCTAGGGGCACTGAAGCTTTCTTT.

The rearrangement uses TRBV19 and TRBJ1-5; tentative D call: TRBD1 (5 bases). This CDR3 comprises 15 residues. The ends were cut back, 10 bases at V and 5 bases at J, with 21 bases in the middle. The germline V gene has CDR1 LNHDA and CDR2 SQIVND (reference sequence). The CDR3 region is CATDWDGQVYQPQHF. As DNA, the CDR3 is TGTGCCACTGACTGGGACGGCCAAGTCTATCAGCCCCAGCATTTT.

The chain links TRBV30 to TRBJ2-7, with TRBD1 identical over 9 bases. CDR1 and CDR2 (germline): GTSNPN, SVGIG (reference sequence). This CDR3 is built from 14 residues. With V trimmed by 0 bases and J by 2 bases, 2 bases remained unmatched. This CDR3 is CAWSVGQGTYEQYF. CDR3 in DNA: TGTGCCTGGAGTGTGGGACAGGGTACCTACGAGCAGTACTTC.

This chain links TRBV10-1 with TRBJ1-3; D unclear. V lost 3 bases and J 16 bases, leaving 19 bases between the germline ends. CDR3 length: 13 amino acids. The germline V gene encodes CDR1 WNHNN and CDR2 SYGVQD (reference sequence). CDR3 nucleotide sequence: TGCGCCAGCAGTGATGGACTAGACCTCGCCGCGTATTTT. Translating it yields CASSDGLDLAAYF.

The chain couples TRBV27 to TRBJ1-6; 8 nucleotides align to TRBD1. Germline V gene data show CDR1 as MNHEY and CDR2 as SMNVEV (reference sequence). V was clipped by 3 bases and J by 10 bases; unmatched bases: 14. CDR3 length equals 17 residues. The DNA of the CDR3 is TGTGCCAGCAGTTTTTGGGCAGGGGGCGGCCCAGGGTCACCCCTCCACTTT. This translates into CASSFWAGGGPGSPLHF.

CDR3 sequence: CASSFGHDNEQFF. The CDR3 DNA reads TGTGCCAGCAGTTTTGGTCACGACAATGAGCAGTTCTTC. The rearrangement joins TRBV12-3 or TRBV12-4 to TRBJ2-1; D is uncertain. The CDR3 consists of 13 residues. V shed 3 bases and J shed 5 bases, with 8 bases lying between them.

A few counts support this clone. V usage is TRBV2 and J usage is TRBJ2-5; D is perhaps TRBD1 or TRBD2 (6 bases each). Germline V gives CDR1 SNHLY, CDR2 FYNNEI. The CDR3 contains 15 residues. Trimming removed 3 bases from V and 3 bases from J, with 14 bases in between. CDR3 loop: CASSESRGEKETQYF. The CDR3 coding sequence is TGTGCCAGCAGTGAGAGTAGGGGGGAAAAAGAGACCCAGTACTTC.

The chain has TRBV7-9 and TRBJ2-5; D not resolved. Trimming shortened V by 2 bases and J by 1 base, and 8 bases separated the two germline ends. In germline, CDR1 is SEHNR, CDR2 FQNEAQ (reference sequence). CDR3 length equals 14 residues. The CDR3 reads CASSLSIGQETQYF. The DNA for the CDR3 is TGTGCCAGCAGCTTAAGTATAGGCCAAGAGACCCAGTACTTC. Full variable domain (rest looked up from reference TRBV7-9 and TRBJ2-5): DTGVSQNPRHKITKRGQNVTFRCDPISEHNRLYWYRQTLGQGPEFLTYFQNEAQLEKSRLLSDRFSAERPKGSFSTLEIQRTEQGDSAMYLCASSLSIGQETQYFGPGTRLLVL.

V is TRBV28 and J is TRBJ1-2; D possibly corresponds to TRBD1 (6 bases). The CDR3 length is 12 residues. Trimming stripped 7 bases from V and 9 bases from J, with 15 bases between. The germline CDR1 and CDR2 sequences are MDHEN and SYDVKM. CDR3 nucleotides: TGTGCCAGCAATACGGGGGCCATGAGCTACACCTTC. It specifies CASNTGAMSYTF.

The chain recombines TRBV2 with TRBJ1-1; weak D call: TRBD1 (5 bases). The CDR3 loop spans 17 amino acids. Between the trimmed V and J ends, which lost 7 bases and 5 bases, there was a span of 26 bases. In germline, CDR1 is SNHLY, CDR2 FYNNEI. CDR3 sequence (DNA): TGTGCCAGCACCGCCTTGATAGGGAGGGGAAGTCGTACTGAAGCTTTCTTT. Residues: CASTALIGRGSRTEAFF.

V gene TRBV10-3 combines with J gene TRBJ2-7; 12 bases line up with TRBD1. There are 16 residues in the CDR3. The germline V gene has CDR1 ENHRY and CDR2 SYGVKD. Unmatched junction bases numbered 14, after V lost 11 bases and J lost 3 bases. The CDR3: CAGPTGTGGDDYEQYF. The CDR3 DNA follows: TGTGCCGGACCAACCGGGACAGGGGGCGACGACTACGAGCAGTACTTC.

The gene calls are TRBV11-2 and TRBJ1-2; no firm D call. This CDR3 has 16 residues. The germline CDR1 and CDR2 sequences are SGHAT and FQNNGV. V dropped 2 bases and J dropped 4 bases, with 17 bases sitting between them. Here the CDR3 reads CASSLKVGGMIYGYTF. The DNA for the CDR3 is TGTGCCAGCAGCTTAAAGGTTGGTGGGATGATCTATGGCTACACCTTC.

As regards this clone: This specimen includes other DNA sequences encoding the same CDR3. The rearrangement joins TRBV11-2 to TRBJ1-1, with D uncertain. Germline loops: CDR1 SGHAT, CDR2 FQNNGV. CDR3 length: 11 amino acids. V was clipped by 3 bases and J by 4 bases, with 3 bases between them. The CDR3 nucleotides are TGTGCCAGCAGCTTGAGCACTGAAGCTTTCTTT. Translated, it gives CASSLSTEAFF.

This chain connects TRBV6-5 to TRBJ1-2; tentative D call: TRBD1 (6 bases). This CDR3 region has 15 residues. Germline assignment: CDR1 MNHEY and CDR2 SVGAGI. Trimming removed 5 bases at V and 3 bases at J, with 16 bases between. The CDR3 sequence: CASSQRGTPHYGYTF. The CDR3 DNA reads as TGTGCCAGCAGTCAGCGGGGGACACCACACTATGGCTACACCTTC.

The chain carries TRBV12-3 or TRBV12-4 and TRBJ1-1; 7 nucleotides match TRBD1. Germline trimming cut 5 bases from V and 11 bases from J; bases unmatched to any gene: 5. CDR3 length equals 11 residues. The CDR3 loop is CASSLTGEAFF. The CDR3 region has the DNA TGTGCCAGCAGTCTAACAGGGGAGGCTTTCTTT.

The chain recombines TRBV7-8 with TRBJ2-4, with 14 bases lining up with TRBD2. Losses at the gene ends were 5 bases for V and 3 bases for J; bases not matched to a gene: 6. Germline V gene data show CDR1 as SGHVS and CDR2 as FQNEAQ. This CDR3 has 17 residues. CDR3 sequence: CASSQTSGGAGKNIQYF. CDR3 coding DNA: TGTGCCAGCAGCCAGACTAGCGGGGGGGCGGGCAAAAACATTCAGTACTTC.

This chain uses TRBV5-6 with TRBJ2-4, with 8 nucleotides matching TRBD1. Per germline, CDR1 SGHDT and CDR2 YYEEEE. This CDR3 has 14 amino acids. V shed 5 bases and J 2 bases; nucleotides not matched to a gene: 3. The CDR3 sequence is CASRRTGTKNIQYF. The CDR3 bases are TGTGCCAGCAGACGGACAGGGACCAAAAACATTCAGTACTTC. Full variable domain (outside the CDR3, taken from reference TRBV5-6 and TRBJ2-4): DAGVTQSPTHLIKTRGQQVTLRCSPKSGHDTVSWYQQALGQGPQFIFQYYEEEERQRGNFPDRFSGHQFPNYSSELNVNALLLGDSALYLCASRRTGTKNIQYFGAGTRLSVL.

CDR3: CASSRSGSNQPQHF. CDR3 DNA sequence: TGTGCCAGCTCACGGTCGGGGAGCAATCAGCCCCAGCATTTT. The gene calls are TRBV18 and TRBJ1-5; D call uncertain. The CDR3 is 14 amino acids. Looked up from germline, CDR1 is KGHSH and CDR2 is LQKENI. Between the trimmed V and J ends, which lost 4 bases and 1 base, there was a span of 8 bases.

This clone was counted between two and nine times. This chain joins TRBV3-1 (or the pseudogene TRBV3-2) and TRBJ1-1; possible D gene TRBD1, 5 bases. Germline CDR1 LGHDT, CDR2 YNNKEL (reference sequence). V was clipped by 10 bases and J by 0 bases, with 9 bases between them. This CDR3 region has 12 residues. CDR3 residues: CATGGLNTEAFF. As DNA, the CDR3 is TGTGCCACGGGGGGGTTGAACACTGAAGCTTTCTTT.